This T cell receptor (beta chain) derives from a study of metastatic and nonmetastatic thyroid tumors. At the level of the study: Repertoires were compared across blood and tumor or nodule tissue from malignant and benign thyroid patients. Overall study results and limits: As reported, TCR beta diversity in blood and tumor was significantly higher in malignant thyroid tumors than in benign nodules.

Nobody among the patients had been given any treatment before thyroid surgery. Authors' data handling: Using the CDR3 differences seen across clinicopathological groups, the authors built a distant-metastasis classifier for papillary thyroid cancer, which was meant to discriminate distant-metastatic patients. TCRdb reprocessed the PCR reads via MiXCR. In this record, the V and J calls reflect TCRdb's handling and not the investigators' own analysis. The sample yields 35,000 to 40,000 clones, approximately 30% seen once. Details on this clone: Its antigen is undetermined.

This CDR3 has 14 residues. CDR1 SGHRS and CDR2 YFSETQ come from the germline V gene. Trimming stripped 5 bases from V and 2 bases from J, with 11 bases between. Specimen: blood. The chain combines TRBV5-1 with TRBJ2-1; no clear D. The clonotype was recovered from a male donor with papillary thyroid cancer or a benign thyroid nodule (not recorded which). Some clones in this sample may be carry-over from other donors' samples. CDR3 in amino acids: CASRDGSAYNEQFF. For the CDR3, the DNA is TGCGCCAGCAGGGACGGAAGCGCCTACAATGAGCAGTTCTTC. The full variable domain, its missing parts supplied by reference TRBV5-1 and TRBJ2-1, is KAGVTQTPRYLIKTRGQQVTLSCSPISGHRSVSWYQQTPGQGLQFLFEYFSETQRNKGNFPGRFSGRQFSNSRSEMNVSTLELGDSALYLCASRDGSAYNEQFFGPGTRLTVL.